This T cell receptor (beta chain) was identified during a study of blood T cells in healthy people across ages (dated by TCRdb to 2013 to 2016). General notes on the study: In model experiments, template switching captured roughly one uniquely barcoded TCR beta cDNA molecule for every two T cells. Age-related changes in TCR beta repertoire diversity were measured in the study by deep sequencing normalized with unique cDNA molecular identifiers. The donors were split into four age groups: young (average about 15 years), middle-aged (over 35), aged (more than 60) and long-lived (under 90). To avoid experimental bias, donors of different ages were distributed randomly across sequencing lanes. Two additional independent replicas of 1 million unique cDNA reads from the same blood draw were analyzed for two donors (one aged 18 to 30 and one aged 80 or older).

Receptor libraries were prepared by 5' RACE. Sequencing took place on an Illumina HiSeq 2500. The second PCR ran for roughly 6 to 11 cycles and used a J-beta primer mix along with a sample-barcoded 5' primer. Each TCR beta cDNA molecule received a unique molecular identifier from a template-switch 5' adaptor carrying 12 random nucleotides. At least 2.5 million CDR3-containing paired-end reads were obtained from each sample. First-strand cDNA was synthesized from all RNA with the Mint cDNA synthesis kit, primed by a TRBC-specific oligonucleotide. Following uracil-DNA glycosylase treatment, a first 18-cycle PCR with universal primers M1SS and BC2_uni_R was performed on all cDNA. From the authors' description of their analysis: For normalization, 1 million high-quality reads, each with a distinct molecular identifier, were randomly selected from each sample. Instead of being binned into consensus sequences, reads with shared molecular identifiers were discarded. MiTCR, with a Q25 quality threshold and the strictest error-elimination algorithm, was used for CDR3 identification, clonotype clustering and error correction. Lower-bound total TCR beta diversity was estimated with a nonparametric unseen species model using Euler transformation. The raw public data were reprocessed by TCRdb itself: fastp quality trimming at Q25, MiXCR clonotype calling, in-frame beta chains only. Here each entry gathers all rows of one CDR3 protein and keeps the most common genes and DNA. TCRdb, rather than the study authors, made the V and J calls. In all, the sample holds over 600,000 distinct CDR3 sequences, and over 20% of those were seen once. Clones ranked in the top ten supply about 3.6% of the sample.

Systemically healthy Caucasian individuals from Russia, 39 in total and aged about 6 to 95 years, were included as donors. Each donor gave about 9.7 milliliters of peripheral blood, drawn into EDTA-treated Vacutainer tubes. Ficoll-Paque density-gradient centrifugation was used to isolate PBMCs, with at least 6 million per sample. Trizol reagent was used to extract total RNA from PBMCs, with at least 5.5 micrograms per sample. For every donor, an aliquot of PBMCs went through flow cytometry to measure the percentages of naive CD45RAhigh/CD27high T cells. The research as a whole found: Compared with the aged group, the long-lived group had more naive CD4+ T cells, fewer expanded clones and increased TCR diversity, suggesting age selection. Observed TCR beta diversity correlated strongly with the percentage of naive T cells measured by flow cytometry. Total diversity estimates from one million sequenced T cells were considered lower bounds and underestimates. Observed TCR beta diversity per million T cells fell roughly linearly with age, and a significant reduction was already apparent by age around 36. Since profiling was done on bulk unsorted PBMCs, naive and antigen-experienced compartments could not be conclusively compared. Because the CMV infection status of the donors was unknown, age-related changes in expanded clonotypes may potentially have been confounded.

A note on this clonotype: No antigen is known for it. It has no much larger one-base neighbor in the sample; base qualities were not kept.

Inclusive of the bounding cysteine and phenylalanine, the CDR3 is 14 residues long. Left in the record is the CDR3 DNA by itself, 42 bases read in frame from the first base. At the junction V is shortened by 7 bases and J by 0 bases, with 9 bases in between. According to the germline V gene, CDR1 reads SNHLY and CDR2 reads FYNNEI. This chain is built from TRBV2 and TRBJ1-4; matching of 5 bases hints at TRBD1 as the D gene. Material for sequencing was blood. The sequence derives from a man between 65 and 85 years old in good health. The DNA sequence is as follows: TGTGCCAGCACGGGGCCGTCAACTAATGAAAAACTGTTTTTT. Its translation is CASTGPSTNEKLFF.